The sample holds one count of the clone carrying this T cell receptor (beta chain). What it binds is not known. This CDR3 has 13 residues. From germline, CDR1 is MGHDK and CDR2 SYGVNS. Trimming left V 3 bases short and J 7 bases short, with 12 bases between. This sample was included in a study of vaccination effects on CD4 cells after COVID-19. Study summary: Each person got two doses of an mRNA SARS-CoV-2 vaccine, BNT162b2 or mRNA-1273.

The repertoire was sequenced with immunoSEQ multiplex PCR; TCRdb's copy has only in-frame clones and lacks some. The table records about 31,000 clones, about 63% of them present only once. Antigen-specific CD4+ T cell clonotypes were called by their expansion after viral peptide-pool culture in ViraFEST. Following 10 days of culture, CD4+ T cells were isolated. It was with roughly 9.5 IU/ml IL-2 and 9.5 to 10 ug/ml peptides that 1.5 million to 2 million PBMC per well were cultured. Sequencing was performed on CD4+ T cells from PBMCs cultured with HCoV-229E spike peptides, taken before COVID-19 vaccination. This sequence originates from a human donor who received a COVID-19 vaccine. The rearrangement joins TRBV25-1 to TRBJ1-1; D unclear. The CDR3 region has the DNA TGTGCCAGCAGTGATCGCCTTCGCGATGAAGCTTTCTTT. This encodes CASSDRLRDEAFF. Using reference TRBV25-1 and TRBJ1-1 for the parts outside the CDR3, the full variable domain is EADIYQTPRYLVIGTGKKITLECSQTMGHDKMYWYQQDPGMELHLIHYSYGVNSTEKGDLSSESTVSRIRTEHFPLTLESARPSHTSQYLCASSDRLRDEAFFGQGTRLTVV.